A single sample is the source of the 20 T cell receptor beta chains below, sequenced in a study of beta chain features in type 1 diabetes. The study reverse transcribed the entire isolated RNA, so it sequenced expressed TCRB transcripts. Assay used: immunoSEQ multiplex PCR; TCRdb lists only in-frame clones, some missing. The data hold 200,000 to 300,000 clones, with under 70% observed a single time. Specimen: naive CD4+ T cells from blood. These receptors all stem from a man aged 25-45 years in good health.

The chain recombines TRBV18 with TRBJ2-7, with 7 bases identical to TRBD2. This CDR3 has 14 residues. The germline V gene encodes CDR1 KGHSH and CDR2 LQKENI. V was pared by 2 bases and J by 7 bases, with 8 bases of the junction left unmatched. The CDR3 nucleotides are TGTGCCAGCTCACCATCCAGCGGGGTGGGAGAGCAGTACTTC. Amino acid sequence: CASSPSSGVGEQYF.

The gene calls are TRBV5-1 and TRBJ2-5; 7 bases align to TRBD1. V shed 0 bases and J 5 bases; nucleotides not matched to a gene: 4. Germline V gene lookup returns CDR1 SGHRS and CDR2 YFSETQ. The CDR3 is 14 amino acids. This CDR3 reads CASSLDRGSETQYF. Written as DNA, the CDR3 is TGCGCCAGCAGCTTGGACAGGGGTTCGGAGACCCAGTACTTC.

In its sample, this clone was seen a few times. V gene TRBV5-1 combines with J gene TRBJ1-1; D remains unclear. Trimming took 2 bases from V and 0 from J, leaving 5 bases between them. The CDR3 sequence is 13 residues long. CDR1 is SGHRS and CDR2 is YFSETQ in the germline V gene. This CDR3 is CASSFYLNTEAFF. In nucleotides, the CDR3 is TGCGCCAGCAGCTTTTACTTGAACACTGAAGCTTTCTTT.

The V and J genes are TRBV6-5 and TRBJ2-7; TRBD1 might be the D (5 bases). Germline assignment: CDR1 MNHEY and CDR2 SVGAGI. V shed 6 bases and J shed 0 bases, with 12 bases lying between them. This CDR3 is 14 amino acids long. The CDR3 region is CASRQGVSSYEQYF. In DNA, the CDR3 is TGTGCCAGCAGGCAAGGGGTTAGCTCCTACGAGCAGTACTTC.

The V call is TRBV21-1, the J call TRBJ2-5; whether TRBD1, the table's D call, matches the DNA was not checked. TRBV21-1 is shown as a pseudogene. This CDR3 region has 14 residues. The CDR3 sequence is CASRPQGAGETQYF. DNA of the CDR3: TGTGCCAGCAGACCCCAGGGGGCCGGGGAGACCCAGTACTTC.

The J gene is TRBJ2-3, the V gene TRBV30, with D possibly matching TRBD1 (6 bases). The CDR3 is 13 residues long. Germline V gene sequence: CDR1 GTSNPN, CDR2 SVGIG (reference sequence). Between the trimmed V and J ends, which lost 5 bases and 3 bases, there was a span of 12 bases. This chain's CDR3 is CAWSTGQTDTQYF. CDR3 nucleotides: TGTGCCTGGTCAACAGGGCAGACAGATACGCAGTATTTT.

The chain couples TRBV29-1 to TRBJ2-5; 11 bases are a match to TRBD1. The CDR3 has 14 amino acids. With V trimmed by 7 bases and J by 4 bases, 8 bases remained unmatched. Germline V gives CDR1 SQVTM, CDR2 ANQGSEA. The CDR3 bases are TGCAGCGCCGTGGACAGGGGGCTATCAGAGACCCAGTACTTC. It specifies CSAVDRGLSETQYF.

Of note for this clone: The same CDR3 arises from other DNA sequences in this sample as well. The DNA for the CDR3 is TGTGCCAGCAGCTTAAAGGAGACCCAGTACTTC. Its translation is CASSLKETQYF. V is TRBV7-9 and J is TRBJ2-5, with D unresolved. The CDR3 covers 11 residues. Trimming cost V 2 bases and J 5 bases, with 3 bases left between them. The germline V gene encodes CDR1 SEHNR and CDR2 FQNEAQ (reference sequence). Together with reference TRBV7-9 and TRBJ2-5, the CDR3 gives the full variable domain: DTGVSQNPRHKITKRGQNVTFRCDPISEHNRLYWYRQTLGQGPEFLTYFQNEAQLEKSRLLSDRFSAERPKGSFSTLEIQRTEQGDSAMYLCASSLKETQYFGPGTRLLVL.

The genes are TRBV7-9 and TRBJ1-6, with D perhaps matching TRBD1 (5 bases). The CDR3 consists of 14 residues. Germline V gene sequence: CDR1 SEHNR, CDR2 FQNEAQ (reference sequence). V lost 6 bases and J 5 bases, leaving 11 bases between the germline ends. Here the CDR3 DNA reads TGTGCCAGCAGTCTGCAGGGCGATAATTCACCCCTCCACTTT. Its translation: CASSLQGDNSPLHF.

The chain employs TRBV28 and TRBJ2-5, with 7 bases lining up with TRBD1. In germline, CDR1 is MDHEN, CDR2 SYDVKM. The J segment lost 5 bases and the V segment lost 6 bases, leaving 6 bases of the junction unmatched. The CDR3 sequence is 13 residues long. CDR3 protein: CASSLQGRETQYF. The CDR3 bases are TGTGCCAGCAGCCTACAGGGGCGGGAGACCCAGTACTTC. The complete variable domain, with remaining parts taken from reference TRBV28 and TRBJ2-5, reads DVKVTQSSRYLVKRTGEKVFLECVQDMDHENMFWYRQDPGLGLRLIYFSYDVKMKEKGDIPEGYSVSREKKERFSLILESASTNQTSMYLCASSLQGRETQYFGPGTRLLVL.

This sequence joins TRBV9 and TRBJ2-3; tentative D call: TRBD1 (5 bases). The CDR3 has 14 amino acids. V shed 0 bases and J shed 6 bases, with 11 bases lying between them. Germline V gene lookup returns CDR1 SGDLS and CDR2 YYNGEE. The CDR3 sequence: CASSVAAQGDTQYF. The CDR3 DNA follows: TGTGCCAGCAGCGTAGCGGCCCAGGGCGATACGCAGTATTTT.

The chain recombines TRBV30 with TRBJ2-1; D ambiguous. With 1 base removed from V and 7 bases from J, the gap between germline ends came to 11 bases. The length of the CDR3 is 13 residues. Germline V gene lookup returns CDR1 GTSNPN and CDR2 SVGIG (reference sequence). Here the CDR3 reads CAWSANLGNEQFF. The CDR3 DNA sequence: TGTGCCTGGAGTGCCAACCTAGGGAATGAGCAGTTCTTC.

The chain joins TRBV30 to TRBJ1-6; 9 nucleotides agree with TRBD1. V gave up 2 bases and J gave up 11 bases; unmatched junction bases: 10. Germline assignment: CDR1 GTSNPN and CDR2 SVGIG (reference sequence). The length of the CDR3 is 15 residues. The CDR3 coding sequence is TGTGCCTGGAGTATTCCGGGACAGGGAGTTGCACCCCTCCACTTT. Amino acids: CAWSIPGQGVAPLHF.

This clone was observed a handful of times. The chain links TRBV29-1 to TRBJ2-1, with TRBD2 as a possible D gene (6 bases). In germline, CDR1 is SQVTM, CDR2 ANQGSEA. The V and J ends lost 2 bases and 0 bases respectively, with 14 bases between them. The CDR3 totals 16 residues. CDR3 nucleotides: TGCAGCGTTGAAAGTCCACTAGCAGCCTCCTACAATGAGCAGTTCTTC. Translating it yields CSVESPLAASYNEQFF.

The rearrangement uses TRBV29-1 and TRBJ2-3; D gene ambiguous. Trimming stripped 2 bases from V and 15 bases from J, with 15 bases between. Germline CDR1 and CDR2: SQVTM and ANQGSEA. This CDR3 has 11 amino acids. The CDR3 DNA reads TGCAGCGTTGAACAGCAGGCTCACTATTATTTT. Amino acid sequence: CSVEQQAHYYF.

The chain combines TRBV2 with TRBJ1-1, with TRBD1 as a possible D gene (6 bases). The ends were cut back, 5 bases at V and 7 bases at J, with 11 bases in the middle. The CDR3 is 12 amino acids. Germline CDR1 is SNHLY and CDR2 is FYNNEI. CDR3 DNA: TGTGCCAGCAGTACCGGGACATTTGAAGCTTTCTTT. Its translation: CASSTGTFEAFF.

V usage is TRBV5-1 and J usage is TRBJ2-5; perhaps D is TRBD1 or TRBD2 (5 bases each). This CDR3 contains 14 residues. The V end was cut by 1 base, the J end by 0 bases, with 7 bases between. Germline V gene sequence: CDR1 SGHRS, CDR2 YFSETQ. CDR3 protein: CASSLMGDQETQYF. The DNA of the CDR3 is TGCGCCAGCAGCTTGATGGGGGACCAAGAGACCCAGTACTTC.

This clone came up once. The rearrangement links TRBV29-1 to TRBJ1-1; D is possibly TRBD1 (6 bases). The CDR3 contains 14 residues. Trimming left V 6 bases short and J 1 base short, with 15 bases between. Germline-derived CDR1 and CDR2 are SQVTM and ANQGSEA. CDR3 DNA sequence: TGCAGCGTCTTATTCTGGGGGCGGAACACTGAAGCTTTCTTT. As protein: CSVLFWGRNTEAFF.

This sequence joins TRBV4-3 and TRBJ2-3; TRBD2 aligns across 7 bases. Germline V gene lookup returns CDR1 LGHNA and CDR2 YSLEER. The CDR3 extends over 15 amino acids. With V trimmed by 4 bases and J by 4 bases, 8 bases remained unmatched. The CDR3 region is CASSPREEGADTQYF. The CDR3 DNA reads TGCGCCAGCAGCCCCCGGGAGGAGGGCGCAGATACGCAGTATTTT.

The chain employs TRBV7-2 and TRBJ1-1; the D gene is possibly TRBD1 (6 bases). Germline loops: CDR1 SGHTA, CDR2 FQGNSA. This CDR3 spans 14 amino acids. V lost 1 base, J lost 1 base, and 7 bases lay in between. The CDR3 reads CASSLGQANTEAFF. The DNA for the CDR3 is TGTGCCAGCAGCTTAGGACAGGCGAACACTGAAGCTTTCTTT.